These T cell receptor beta chains were read from a single sample in a study of cytomegalovirus exposure and HLA in healthy donors. TCRdb's copy holds only in-frame clones and misses some; the assay was immunoSEQ multiplex PCR. The sample consists of roughly 190,000 clones, roughly 81% of them appearing once. The specimen sequenced was PBMCs. The source of these receptors is a woman younger than 45 in good health and CMV-seropositive. CDR3s include the opening cysteine and the closing phenylalanine or tryptophan. A D gene is named only where the DNA matches it firmly. For some rows the clone size is stated as once, few or many, or as a class when expanded; others skip it.

CDR3: CASSRGKETNEKLFF
DNA: TGTGCCAGTAGCAGGGGGAAGGAGACTAATGAAAAACTGTTTTTT
D: TRBD1
size: .
J: TRBJ1-4
V: TRBV19

CDR3: CAWSGLGVANEQYF
DNA: TGTGCCTGGAGTGGGTTAGGGGTTGCGAACGAGCAGTACTTC
D: .
size: few
J: TRBJ2-7
V: TRBV30

CDR3: CASSLARGGYEQYF
DNA: TGTGCCAGCAGTCTAGCCAGGGGCGGCTACGAGCAGTACTTC
D: .
size: .
J: TRBJ2-7
V: TRBV28

CDR3: CASSHRDLYTDTQYF
DNA: TGTGCCAGCAGCCACCGGGACTTGTACACAGATACGCAGTATTTT
D: .
size: .
J: TRBJ2-3
V: TRBV27

CDR3: CASSLPGGAGNYGYTF
DNA: TGTGCCAGCAGTTTACCCGGGGGGGCGGGGAACTATGGCTACACCTTC
D: .
size: once
J: TRBJ1-2
V: TRBV28

CDR3: CASSQVGLGAGNQPQHF
DNA: TGCGCCAGCAGCCAAGTCGGATTGGGGGCTGGCAATCAGCCCCAGCATTTT
D: .
size: .
J: TRBJ1-5
V: TRBV4-1

CDR3: CAISEIVSTDTQYF
DNA: TGTGCCATCAGTGAGATTGTAAGCACAGATACGCAGTATTTT
D: .
size: .
J: TRBJ2-3
V: TRBV10-3

CDR3: CASSVEALQGGYTF
DNA: TGTGCCAGCAGCGTAGAGGCCTTACAGGGGGGCTACACCTTC
D: TRBD1
size: .
J: TRBJ1-2
V: TRBV9

CDR3: CAGGQIQETQYF
DNA: TGTGCCGGCGGACAGATACAAGAGACCCAGTACTTC
D: .
size: .
J: TRBJ2-5
V: TRBV2

CDR3: CASSLLGQDNTEVFF
DNA: TGTGCCAGCTCACTCCTGGGACAGGATAACACTGAAGTTTTCTTT
D: TRBD1
size: .
J: TRBJ1-1
V: TRBV18

CDR3: CASSRPGQQFTEAFF
DNA: TGTGCCAGCAGTCGCCCGGGACAGCAATTCACTGAAGCTTTCTTT
D: TRBD1
size: .
J: TRBJ1-1
V: TRBV28

CDR3: CASSPGPGNTEAFF
DNA: TGTGCCAGCAGTCCTGGACCGGGAAACACTGAAGCTTTCTTT
D: .
size: .
J: TRBJ1-1
V: TRBV6-4

CDR3: CGSGRGDEQFF
DNA: TGTGGTAGCGGTCGGGGGGATGAGCAGTTCTTC
D: TRBD2
size: .
J: TRBJ2-1
V: TRBV30

CDR3: CASSTTTPDTQYF
DNA: TGTGCCAGTAGTACCACAACACCAGATACGCAGTATTTT
D: .
size: .
J: TRBJ2-3
V: TRBV19

CDR3: CASRQGARLDYTF
DNA: TGTGCCAGCCGACAGGGGGCGCGTTTGGACTACACCTTC
D: TRBD1
size: once
J: TRBJ1-2
V: TRBV28

CDR3: CASSPVAAGNSPLHF
DNA: TGTGCCAGCAGCCCCGTGGCGGCTGGGAATTCACCCCTCCACTTT
D: .
size: .
J: TRBJ1-6
V: TRBV5-4

CDR3: CASIARGTGELFF
DNA: TGTGCCAGCATCGCCCGGGGCACCGGGGAGCTGTTTTTT
D: .
size: .
J: TRBJ2-2
V: TRBV5-4

CDR3: CASSSAGESSYEQYF
DNA: TGTGCCAGCAGTTCGGCGGGGGAGAGCTCCTACGAGCAGTACTTC
D: TRBD2
size: .
J: TRBJ2-7
V: TRBV28

CDR3: CASSFLGFTNTGELFF
DNA: TGTGCCAGTAGTTTCCTCGGTTTTACGAACACCGGGGAGCTGTTTTTT
D: .
size: .
J: TRBJ2-2
V: TRBV19

CDR3: CASSLKAGALETGELFF
DNA: TGTGCCAGCAGCTTAAAGGCGGGAGCCCTGGAAACCGGGGAGCTGTTTTTT
D: TRBD2
size: once
J: TRBJ2-2
V: TRBV7-3